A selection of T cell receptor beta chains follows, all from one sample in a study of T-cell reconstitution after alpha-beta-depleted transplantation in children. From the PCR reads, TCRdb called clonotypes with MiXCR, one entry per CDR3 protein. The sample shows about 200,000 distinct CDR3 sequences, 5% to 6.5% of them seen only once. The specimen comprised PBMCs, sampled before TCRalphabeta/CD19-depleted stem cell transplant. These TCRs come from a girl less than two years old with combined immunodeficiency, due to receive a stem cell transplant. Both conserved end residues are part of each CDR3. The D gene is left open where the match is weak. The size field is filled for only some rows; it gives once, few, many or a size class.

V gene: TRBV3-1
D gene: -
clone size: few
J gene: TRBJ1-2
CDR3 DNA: TGTGCCAGCAGCCAACAGGGTCCCTACACCTTC
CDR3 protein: CASSQQGPYTF

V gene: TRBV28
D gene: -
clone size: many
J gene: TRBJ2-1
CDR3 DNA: TGTGCCAGCGGAACAGGTAACAATGAGCAGTTCTTC
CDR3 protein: CASGTGNNEQFF

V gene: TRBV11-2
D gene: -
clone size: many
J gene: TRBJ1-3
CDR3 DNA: TGTGCCAGCAGCTTAGGGGAGGCAGGTACTGGAAACACCATATATTTT
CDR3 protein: CASSLGEAGTGNTIYF

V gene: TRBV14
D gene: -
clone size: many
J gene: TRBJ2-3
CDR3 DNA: TGTGCCAGCAGCCACGCGGATCAGGGGCGGCATACGCAGTATTTT
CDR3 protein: CASSHADQGRHTQYF

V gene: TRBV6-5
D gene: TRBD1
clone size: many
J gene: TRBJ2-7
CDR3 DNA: TGTGCCAGCAGTCGTGCCGGGACAGCCTACGAGCAGTACTTC
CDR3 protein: CASSRAGTAYEQYF

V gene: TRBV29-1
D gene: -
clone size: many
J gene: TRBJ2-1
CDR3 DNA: TGCAGCGTTGAAATAGGCAATGAGCAGTTCTTC
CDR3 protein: CSVEIGNEQFF

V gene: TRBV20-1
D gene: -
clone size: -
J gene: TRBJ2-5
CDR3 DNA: TGCAGTGGGGCCCTGGAGACCCAGTACTTC
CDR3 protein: CSGALETQYF

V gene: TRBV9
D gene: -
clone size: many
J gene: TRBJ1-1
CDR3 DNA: TGTGCCAGCAGCGTAGGAGAACAGGACACTGAAGCTTTCTTT
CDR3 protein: CASSVGEQDTEAFF

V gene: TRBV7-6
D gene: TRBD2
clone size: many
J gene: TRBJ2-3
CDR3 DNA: TGTGCCAGCAGCTCCTGGACTAGCGGGGGTGTTATAGGAGATACGCAGTATTTT
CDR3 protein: CASSSWTSGGVIGDTQYF

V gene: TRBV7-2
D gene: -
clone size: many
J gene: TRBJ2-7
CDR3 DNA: TGTGCCAGCAGCTGGCCAAGCTACGAGCAGTACTTC
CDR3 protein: CASSWPSYEQYF

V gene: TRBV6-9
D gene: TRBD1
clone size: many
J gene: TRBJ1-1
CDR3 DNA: TGTGCCAGCAGTTTCCACATCACAGGGGGCACTGAAGCTTTCTTT
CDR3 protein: CASSFHITGGTEAFF

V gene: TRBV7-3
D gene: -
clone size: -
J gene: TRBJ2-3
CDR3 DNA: TGTGCCAGCAGCCCCACGGGGGCTGGAGATACGCAGTATTTT
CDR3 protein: CASSPTGAGDTQYF

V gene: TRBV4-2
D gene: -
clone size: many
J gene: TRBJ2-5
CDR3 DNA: TGTGCCAGCAGCCAAGCGGACCGGGTTCGGCAGACCCAGTACTTC
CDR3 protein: CASSQADRVRQTQYF

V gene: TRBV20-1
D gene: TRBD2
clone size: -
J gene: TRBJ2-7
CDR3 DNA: TGCTGTGCTAGGCCCGGGGAAGCGGGAGGGCCCCCATACGAGCAGTACTTC
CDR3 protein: CCARPGEAGGPPYEQYF

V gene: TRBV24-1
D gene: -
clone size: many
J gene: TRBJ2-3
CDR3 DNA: TGTGCCACCAGTGATTTCCGACTGAACACAGATACGCAGTATTTT
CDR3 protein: CATSDFRLNTDTQYF

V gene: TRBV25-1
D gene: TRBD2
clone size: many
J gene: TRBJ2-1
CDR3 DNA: TGTGCCAGCAGTGGACCCCGACTAGCCGGGCATGAGCAGTTCTTC
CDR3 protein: CASSGPRLAGHEQFF

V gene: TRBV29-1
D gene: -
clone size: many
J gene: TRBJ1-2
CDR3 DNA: TGCAGCGTCGACCCGGGACCTGTGATCTATGGCTACACCTTC
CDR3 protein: CSVDPGPVIYGYTF

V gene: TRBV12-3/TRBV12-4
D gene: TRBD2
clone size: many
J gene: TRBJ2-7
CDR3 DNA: TGTGCCAGCGGCGGCGGGGGATTCTACGAGCAGTACTTC
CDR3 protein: CASGGGGFYEQYF

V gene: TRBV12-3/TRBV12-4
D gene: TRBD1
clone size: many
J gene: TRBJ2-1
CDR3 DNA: TGTGCCAGCAGTTCGGGACAGGGCGGTGAGCAGTTCTTC
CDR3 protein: CASSSGQGGEQFF

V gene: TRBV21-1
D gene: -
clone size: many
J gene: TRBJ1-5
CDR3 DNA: TGTGCCAGCCAGACAGGGGATGATCAGCCCCAGCATTTT
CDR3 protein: CASQTGDDQPQHF

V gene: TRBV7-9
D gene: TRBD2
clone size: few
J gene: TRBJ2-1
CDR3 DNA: TGTGCCAGCGCTCTAGCGGGGGGGCTTGATGAGCAGTTCTTC
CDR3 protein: CASALAGGLDEQFF

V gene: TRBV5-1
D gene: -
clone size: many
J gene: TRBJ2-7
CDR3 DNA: TGCGCCAGCAGGTTGAAATTTTCAGGGTCCTCCTACGAGCAGTACTTC
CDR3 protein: CASRLKFSGSSYEQYF

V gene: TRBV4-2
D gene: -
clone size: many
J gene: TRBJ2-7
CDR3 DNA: TGTGCCAGCAGCCAAGATTTGGACATTACCTACGAGCAGTACTTC
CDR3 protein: CASSQDLDITYEQYF

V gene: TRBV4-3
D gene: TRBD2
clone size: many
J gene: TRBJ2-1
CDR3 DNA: TGCGCCAGCAGCCGCCCCCTAGCGGGATTCCATGAGCAGTTCTTC
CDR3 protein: CASSRPLAGFHEQFF

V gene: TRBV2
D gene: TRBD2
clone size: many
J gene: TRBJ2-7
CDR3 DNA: TGTGCCAGCAGTGAGACTAGCGGGAGGGTACGCGAGCAGTACTTC
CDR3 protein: CASSETSGRVREQYF

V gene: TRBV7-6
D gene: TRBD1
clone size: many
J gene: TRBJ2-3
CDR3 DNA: TGTGCCAGCAGCTTAGGAGAACCGGGACAGGGAATAGAAATAAGCACAGATACGCAGTATTTT
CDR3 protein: CASSLGEPGQGIEISTDTQYF

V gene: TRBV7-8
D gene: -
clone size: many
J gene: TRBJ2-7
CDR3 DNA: TGTGCCAGCAGCTTGGTTCCTGACAGCGCCTCCTACGAGCAGTACTTC
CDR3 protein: CASSLVPDSASYEQYF

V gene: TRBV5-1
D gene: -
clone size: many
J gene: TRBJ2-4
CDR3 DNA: TGCGCCAGCGGAGGGACGAGATCCAAAAACATTCAGTACTTC
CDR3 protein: CASGGTRSKNIQYF

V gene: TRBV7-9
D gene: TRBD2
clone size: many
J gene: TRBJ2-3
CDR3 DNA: TGTGCCAGCAGCCCCCCTAGCGGCCCAAGCACAGATACGCAGTATTTT
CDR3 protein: CASSPPSGPSTDTQYF

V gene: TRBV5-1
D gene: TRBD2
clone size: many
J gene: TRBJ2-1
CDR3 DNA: TGCGCCAGCAGCTTGGAAGGACTAGCGGGATTCAATGAGCAGTTCTTC
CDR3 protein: CASSLEGLAGFNEQFF

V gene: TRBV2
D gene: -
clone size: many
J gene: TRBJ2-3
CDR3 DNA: TGTGCCAGCAGTGAAGCGCGGGGCTGGCAGGCAGATACGCAGTATTTT
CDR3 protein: CASSEARGWQADTQYF

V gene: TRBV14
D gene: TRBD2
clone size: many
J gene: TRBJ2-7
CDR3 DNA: TGTGCCAGCAGCCTATTAGCGGGAGGAGACTCCTACGAGCAGTACTTC
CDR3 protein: CASSLLAGGDSYEQYF

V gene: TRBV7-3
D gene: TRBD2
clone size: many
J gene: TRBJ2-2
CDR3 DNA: TGTGCCAGCAGCTTAAGCGGGGGGGACACCGGGGAGCTGTTTTTT
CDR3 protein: CASSLSGGDTGELFF

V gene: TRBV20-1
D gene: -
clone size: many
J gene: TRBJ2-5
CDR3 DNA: TGCAGTGCCGCGCGGCCTCTGTTCTCCCTCCAAGAGACCCAGTACTTC
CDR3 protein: CSAARPLFSLQETQYF

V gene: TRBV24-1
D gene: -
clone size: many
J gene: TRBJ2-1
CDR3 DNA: TGTGCCACCAGTGAAGACAGGATCCCCTACAATGAGCAGTTCTTC
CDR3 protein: CATSEDRIPYNEQFF

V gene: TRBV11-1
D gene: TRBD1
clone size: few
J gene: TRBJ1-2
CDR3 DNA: TGTGCCAGCGAGGGGGCGCGAGGTGGCTACACCTTC
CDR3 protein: CASEGARGGYTF

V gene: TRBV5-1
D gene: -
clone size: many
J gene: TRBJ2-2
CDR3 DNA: TGCGCCAGCAGCCTACTGGGACTCTTGAACACCGGGGAGCTGTTTTTT
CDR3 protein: CASSLLGLLNTGELFF

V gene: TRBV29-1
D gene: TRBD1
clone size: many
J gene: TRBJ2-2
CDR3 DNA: TGCAGCGTGACAGGGGGTAACACCGGGGAGCTGTTTTTT
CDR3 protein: CSVTGGNTGELFF

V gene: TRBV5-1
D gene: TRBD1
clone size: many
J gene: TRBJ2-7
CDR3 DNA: TGCGCCAGCAGCTGGAACCCGGGACAGACCTACGAGCAGTACTTC
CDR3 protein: CASSWNPGQTYEQYF

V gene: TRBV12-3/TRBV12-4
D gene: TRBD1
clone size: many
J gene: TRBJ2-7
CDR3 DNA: TGTGCCAGCAGTTTCCGACAGGGAAACTACGAGCAGTACTTC
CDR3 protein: CASSFRQGNYEQYF

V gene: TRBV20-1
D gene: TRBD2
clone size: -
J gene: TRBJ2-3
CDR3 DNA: TGCAGTGCTAGAGCCCTGACTAGCGGCCCCAGCACAGATACGCAGTATTTT
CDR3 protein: CSARALTSGPSTDTQYF

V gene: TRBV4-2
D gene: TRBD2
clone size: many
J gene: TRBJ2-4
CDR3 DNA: TGTGCCAGCAGCCGCGAAGGCCGACTAGCGGGAAACATTCAGTACTTC
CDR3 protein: CASSREGRLAGNIQYF

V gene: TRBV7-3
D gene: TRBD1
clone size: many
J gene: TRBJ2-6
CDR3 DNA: TGTGCCAGCAGCCTGATAGGGGGCCCTGGGGCCAACGTCCTGACTTTC
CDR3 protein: CASSLIGGPGANVLTF